The rows below give T cell receptor beta chains drawn from one sample of a study of response to subunit inactivated influenza vaccine. TCRdb used MiXCR to reprocess the RT-PCR reads, holding one entry per CDR3 protein. The sample shows more than 450,000 distinct CDR3 sequences, about 11% of them seen only once. The data also belong to a second study, concerning T cells expressing NK-cell markers.

The material sequenced was PBMCs from blood, taken on the day of vaccination. The source of these receptors is a man in his fifties or sixties who received an inactivated influenza vaccine. CDR3s include the opening cysteine and the closing phenylalanine or tryptophan. Each record gives: D gene, CDR3 length, V gene, J gene, clone size, CDR3 DNA, CDR3 protein. The D gene is left open where the match is weak. Size is stated for part of the rows, as once, few or many counts, or as a class when the clone is expanded.

d_gene: TRBD1; len: 12; v_gene: TRBV3-1; j_gene: TRBJ1-1; abundance: .; CDR3nt: TGTGCCAGCAGCCTACGGACAGGGAAGACTTTCTTT; CDR3aa: CASSLRTGKTFF
d_gene: .; len: 16; v_gene: TRBV29-1; j_gene: TRBJ2-6; abundance: .; CDR3nt: TGCAGCGTCCGGGGACACCCCATGGGGGGGGCCAACGTCCTGACTTTC; CDR3aa: CSVRGHPMGGANVLTF
d_gene: TRBD1; len: 21; v_gene: TRBV27; j_gene: TRBJ2-6; abundance: few; CDR3nt: TGTGCCAGCAGTTTATCGCCTGGGACAGGGGGCGGTGGAGCTGGGGCCAACGTCCTGACTTTC; CDR3aa: CASSLSPGTGGGGAGANVLTF
d_gene: TRBD1; len: 15; v_gene: TRBV6-5; j_gene: TRBJ1-1; abundance: .; CDR3nt: TGTGCCAGCAGTAACCGGGACAGCAAGAACACTGAAGCTTTCTTT; CDR3aa: CASSNRDSKNTEAFF
d_gene: TRBD2; len: 19; v_gene: TRBV5-1; j_gene: TRBJ2-3; abundance: .; CDR3nt: TGCGCCAGCAGCTTGGACCTGAGTAGCGGGGGTGCTAGCACAGATACGCAGTATTTT; CDR3aa: CASSLDLSSGGASTDTQYF
d_gene: .; len: 17; v_gene: TRBV7-2; j_gene: TRBJ2-2; abundance: .; CDR3nt: TGTGCCAGCAGCTTAGGAGACCGAGGGGTAGTCACCGGGGAGCTGTTTTTT; CDR3aa: CASSLGDRGVVTGELFF
d_gene: TRBD2; len: 14; v_gene: TRBV12-3/TRBV12-4; j_gene: TRBJ2-7; abundance: .; CDR3nt: TGTGCCAGCAGTTCGGGGGAGGGTCCCTACGAGCAGTACTTC; CDR3aa: CASSSGEGPYEQYF
d_gene: .; len: 11; v_gene: TRBV20-1; j_gene: TRBJ2-7; abundance: many; CDR3nt: TGCAGTGCTAGCTCCAGGGTCGAGCAGTACTTC; CDR3aa: CSASSRVEQYF
d_gene: .; len: 13; v_gene: TRBV29-1; j_gene: TRBJ2-5; abundance: .; CDR3nt: TGCAGCGTTGTAGGCCCGGGGCAAGAGACCCAGTACTTC; CDR3aa: CSVVGPGQETQYF
d_gene: TRBD2; len: 16; v_gene: TRBV7-2; j_gene: TRBJ2-3; abundance: .; CDR3nt: TGTGCCAGCAGCTTAGCCGCGGGAGGGCCGCGAGATACGCAGTATTTT; CDR3aa: CASSLAAGGPRDTQYF
d_gene: .; len: 15; v_gene: TRBV18; j_gene: TRBJ2-7; abundance: .; CDR3nt: TGTGCCAGCTCACGCGGCGGACAACTCTCCTACGAGCAGTACTTC; CDR3aa: CASSRGGQLSYEQYF
d_gene: .; len: 15; v_gene: TRBV4-3; j_gene: TRBJ2-5; abundance: few; CDR3nt: TGCGCCAGCAGCCAAGATGCACTAACCCAAGAGACCCAGTACTTC; CDR3aa: CASSQDALTQETQYF
d_gene: .; len: 19; v_gene: TRBV20-1; j_gene: TRBJ2-7; abundance: .; CDR3nt: TGCAGTGCTCGCCCGACAGGGGGTAAAGGGCTAGCGGGAACCTACGAGCAGTACTTC; CDR3aa: CSARPTGGKGLAGTYEQYF
d_gene: .; len: 12; v_gene: TRBV5-5; j_gene: TRBJ2-2; abundance: few; CDR3nt: TGTGCCAGCAGCCCCCAGGTCGGGGAGCTGTTTTTT; CDR3aa: CASSPQVGELFF
d_gene: .; len: 16; v_gene: TRBV15; j_gene: TRBJ2-3; abundance: many; CDR3nt: TGTGCCACCAGCAGAGATGATCAGACCAGCACAGATACGCAGTATTTT; CDR3aa: CATSRDDQTSTDTQYF
d_gene: .; len: 14; v_gene: TRBV28; j_gene: TRBJ2-3; abundance: .; CDR3nt: TGTGCCAGCAGTTTCCCTCAGAAGGCCTATACGCAGTATTTT; CDR3aa: CASSFPQKAYTQYF
d_gene: TRBD2; len: 16; v_gene: TRBV12-3/TRBV12-4; j_gene: TRBJ2-1; abundance: few; CDR3nt: TGTGCCAGCATCCTTGCTTGGGGACTAGCTATAAATGAGCAGTTCTTC; CDR3aa: CASILAWGLAINEQFF
d_gene: .; len: 16; v_gene: TRBV7-2; j_gene: TRBJ2-3; abundance: many; CDR3nt: TGTGCCAGCAGCTTGCTGACGGGGAGGGGGTCGGATACGCAGTATTTT; CDR3aa: CASSLLTGRGSDTQYF
d_gene: TRBD2; len: 15; v_gene: TRBV28; j_gene: TRBJ2-4; abundance: .; CDR3nt: TGTGCCAGCGCGCCCGGGACTAGTAGGGAAAACATTCAGTACTTC; CDR3aa: CASAPGTSRENIQYF
d_gene: .; len: 14; v_gene: TRBV6-2/TRBV6-3; j_gene: TRBJ2-3; abundance: .; CDR3nt: TGTGCCAGCAGTTACTCCCCCCGTCAGGGGAGGCAGTATTTT; CDR3aa: CASSYSPRQGRQYF
d_gene: .; len: 13; v_gene: TRBV3-1; j_gene: TRBJ2-7; abundance: .; CDR3nt: TGTGCCAGCAGCCAAGTTCTAGGGGCCGAGCAGTACTTC; CDR3aa: CASSQVLGAEQYF
d_gene: .; len: 12; v_gene: TRBV7-9; j_gene: TRBJ1-1; abundance: few; CDR3nt: TGTGCCAGCAGCAGACATTTCACTGAAGCTTTCTTT; CDR3aa: CASSRHFTEAFF
d_gene: .; len: 15; v_gene: TRBV12-3/TRBV12-4; j_gene: TRBJ1-6; abundance: many; CDR3nt: TGTGCCAGCAGTCTTCTGGGGTCCTATAATTCACCCCTCCACTTT; CDR3aa: CASSLLGSYNSPLHF
d_gene: .; len: 16; v_gene: TRBV28; j_gene: TRBJ2-3; abundance: few; CDR3nt: TGTGCCAGCAGTTCCAGGGGGGACTGGAGCACAGATACGCAGTATTTT; CDR3aa: CASSSRGDWSTDTQYF
d_gene: TRBD2; len: 16; v_gene: TRBV5-5; j_gene: TRBJ2-5; abundance: few; CDR3nt: TGTGCCAGCAGCATGACTAGCGGGAGGAGTCAAGAGACCCAGTACTTC; CDR3aa: CASSMTSGRSQETQYF
d_gene: .; len: 18; v_gene: TRBV20-1; j_gene: TRBJ2-4; abundance: .; CDR3nt: TGCAGTGCCAGAGACCGGGCCACTCGACTCCTAGCCAAAAACATTCAGTACTTC; CDR3aa: CSARDRATRLLAKNIQYF
d_gene: TRBD2; len: 16; v_gene: TRBV10-3; j_gene: TRBJ2-1; abundance: few; CDR3nt: TGTGCCATCAGTGAGTCCCCAGCGGGGGGTGAGAATGAGCAGTTCTTC; CDR3aa: CAISESPAGGENEQFF
d_gene: .; len: 14; v_gene: TRBV12-3/TRBV12-4; j_gene: TRBJ2-5; abundance: .; CDR3nt: TGTGCCAGCAGCCCGGAGTGGCGGGAAGAGACCCAGTACTTC; CDR3aa: CASSPEWREETQYF
d_gene: .; len: 14; v_gene: TRBV9; j_gene: TRBJ1-2; abundance: .; CDR3nt: TGTGCCAGCAGCGCGCAACAGGGATACTATGGCTACACCTTC; CDR3aa: CASSAQQGYYGYTF